The table lists the clone carrying this T cell receptor beta chain with a few counts. CDR3 length: 14 amino acids. CDR1 is SNHLY and CDR2 is FYNNEI in the germline V gene. Trimming took off 3 bases at V and 0 bases at J, with 7 bases between the two ends. The data belong to a study of cytomegalovirus exposure and HLA in healthy donors. PCR employed 60 Vbeta and 13 Jbeta primers. Measured with immunoSEQ multiplex PCR; TCRdb has only the in-frame clones, and not every one. The sample lists roughly 230,000 clones; around four fifths were seen once. Sequenced input: PBMCs. The gene calls are TRBV2 and TRBJ2-3; the D gene is possibly TRBD2 (6 bases). The receptor was derived from a boy aged 5-17 years in good health and CMV-seronegative. The CDR3 spells CASSEGTSTDTQYF. In nucleotides, the CDR3 is TGTGCCAGCAGTGAGGGGACTAGCACAGATACGCAGTATTTT.